This entry lists 23 T cell receptor beta chains sequenced from one sample in a study of T cell changes during pregnancy in multiple sclerosis. Libraries were prepared by immunoSEQ multiplex PCR; TCRdb keeps only in-frame clonotypes and omits some of them. Seen here are 60,000 or so clones, over 80% observed once, and the top ten hold around 0.85%. The sample here was peripheral blood, taken in the first trimester of pregnancy. Receptor source: a female donor in good health, enrolled as a control in a pregnancy study.

This rearrangement joins TRBV7-2 to TRBJ2-4; 7 nucleotides match TRBD1. This CDR3 is 15 amino acids long. Germline V gene lookup returns CDR1 SGHTA and CDR2 FQGNSA. The ends lost 4 bases at V and 7 bases at J; junction bases unmatched: 10. DNA for the CDR3: TGTGCCAGCAGCTCCCGAGGGGGCCTAGGCAACATTCAGTACTTC. Encoded protein: CASSSRGGLGNIQYF.

This chain joins TRBV5-1 and TRBJ2-1; 8 nucleotides align to TRBD2. The V segment lost 5 bases and the J segment 7 bases; nucleotides outside the gene matches: 8. The CDR3 extends over 14 amino acids. CDR1 and CDR2 (germline): SGHRS, YFSETQ. CDR3 protein: CASRNPGGRNEQFF. In DNA, the CDR3 is TGCGCCAGCAGGAACCCGGGGGGGCGGAATGAGCAGTTCTTC.

J is TRBJ1-5 and V is TRBV25-1; the match to TRBD1 covers 9 bases. The junction had 3 bases not matched to a gene; V was cut back by 3 bases and J by 6 bases. This CDR3 spans 14 amino acids. Per germline, CDR1 MGHDK and CDR2 SYGVNS. CDR3 coding DNA: TGTGCCAGCAGTGAGGGACAGGGAGGTCAGCCCCAGCATTTT. Residues: CASSEGQGGQPQHF.

The gene calls are TRBV7-2 and TRBJ1-2; TRBD1 is a possible D gene (5 bases). This CDR3 is 15 amino acids long. Germline CDR1 and CDR2: SGHTA and FQGNSA. V was shortened by 2 bases and J by 8 bases, with 18 bases between the two germline ends. The CDR3 protein is CASSLTYLGGRGYTF. Written as DNA, the CDR3 is TGTGCCAGCAGCTTAACTTACCTCGGGGGACGAGGCTACACCTTC.

V gene TRBV5-1 combines with J gene TRBJ2-7; D call uncertain. Germline V gene data show CDR1 as SGHRS and CDR2 as YFSETQ. V lost 4 bases, J lost 5 bases, and 13 bases lay in between. CDR3 length: 13 amino acids. CDR3 amino acids: CASSPTPVNEQYF. The CDR3 nucleotides are TGCGCCAGCAGCCCAACTCCCGTGAACGAGCAGTACTTC. The full variable domain, with the rest looked up from reference TRBV5-1 and TRBJ2-7, is KAGVTQTPRYLIKTRGQQVTLSCSPISGHRSVSWYQQTPGQGLQFLFEYFSETQRNKGNFPGRFSGRQFSNSRSEMNVSTLELGDSALYLCASSPTPVNEQYFGPGTRLTVT.

This chain uses TRBV5-8 with TRBJ2-5, with TRBD2 as a possible D gene (5 bases). Germline-derived CDR1 and CDR2 are SGHTS and YDEGEE. V lost 7 bases and J 0 bases, leaving 22 bases between the germline ends. The CDR3 is made up of 17 amino acids. DNA for the CDR3: TGTGCCAGCGCTTGGTGGGAGACGGGCTCGTACCAAGAGACCCAGTACTTC. Protein: CASAWWETGSYQETQYF.

The chain carries TRBV7-9 and TRBJ2-2; perhaps TRBD1 as D (6 bases). The CDR3 has 15 residues. Between the trimmed V and J ends, which lost 2 bases and 1 base, there was a span of 8 bases. Germline lookup yields CDR1 SEHNR and CDR2 FQNEAQ (reference sequence). CDR3 coding DNA: TGTGCCAGCAGCTTAAGGGGGTTGAACACCGGGGAGCTGTTTTTT. Its protein is CASSLRGLNTGELFF.

This chain links TRBV10-1 with TRBJ2-7; 7 nucleotides agree with TRBD1. With V trimmed by 6 bases and J by 5 bases, 7 bases remained unmatched. Germline assignment: CDR1 WNHNN and CDR2 SYGVQD (reference sequence). This CDR3 has 13 amino acids. CDR3 sequence: CASSEGGKDEQYF. CDR3 sequence (DNA): TGCGCCAGCAGCGAAGGGGGCAAAGACGAGCAGTACTTC.

This clone came up once. The chain recombines TRBV19 with TRBJ1-5, with 7 bases lining up with TRBD1. The CDR3 loop spans 15 amino acids. The trim removed 4 bases at V and 6 bases at J, leaving 9 bases unmatched. Germline CDR1 is LNHDA and CDR2 is SQIVND (reference sequence). The CDR3 spells CASSTEPGGIQPQHF. CDR3 nucleotide sequence: TGTGCCAGTAGTACTGAACCAGGGGGGATTCAGCCCCAGCATTTT.

V is TRBV7-2 and J is TRBJ2-1; TRBD2 matches at 12 bases. V lost 4 bases, J lost 7 bases, and 8 bases stayed unmatched. The CDR3 is made up of 16 amino acids. Germline CDR1 and CDR2: SGHTA and FQGNSA. The CDR3 sequence is CASSSQGLAGGNEQFF. CDR3 coding DNA: TGTGCCAGCAGCTCCCAAGGGCTAGCGGGGGGGAATGAGCAGTTCTTC.

The chain employs TRBV29-1 and TRBJ1-2; D is unclear. The CDR3 is made up of 11 amino acids. CDR1 SQVTM and CDR2 ANQGSEA come from the germline V gene. V lost 4 bases to trimming and J lost 8 bases, with 11 bases between them. The CDR3 region is CSVGGGGGYTF. DNA for the CDR3: TGCAGCGTTGGAGGAGGAGGGGGCTACACCTTC.

This rearrangement joins TRBV7-9 to TRBJ2-7; no clear D gene. There are 11 residues in the CDR3. Germline V CDR1 and CDR2: SEHNR, FQNEAQ (reference sequence). Trimming stripped 6 bases from V and 4 bases from J, with 7 bases between. The CDR3 reads CASSRGYEQYF. For the CDR3, the DNA is TGTGCCAGCAGTCGAGGATACGAGCAGTACTTC.

This clone was seen a single time. V gene TRBV9 combines with J gene TRBJ1-1; 7 nucleotides align to TRBD1. The CDR3 totals 16 residues. The ends lost 3 bases at V and 5 bases at J; junction bases unmatched: 13. Germline values: CDR1 SGDLS, CDR2 YYNGEE. CDR3 sequence: CASSARDSTIFTEAFF. CDR3 DNA: TGTGCCAGCAGCGCGAGGGACAGCACCATTTTTACTGAAGCTTTCTTT.

The chain carries TRBV6-5 and TRBJ1-4; tentatively, D is TRBD1 (6 bases). Trimming left V 8 bases short and J 8 bases short, with 18 bases between. This CDR3 contains 14 residues. Germline V gene sequence: CDR1 MNHEY, CDR2 SVGAGI. The CDR3 DNA reads as TGTGCCAGCGGCCGTGGGGGGGCGTGGGAAAAACTGTTTTTT. It yields the protein CASGRGGAWEKLFF.

There are a few counts of this clone. The V gene is TRBV30, the J gene TRBJ1-1; D is ambiguous. CDR1 and CDR2 (germline): GTSNPN, SVGIG (reference sequence). The CDR3 length is 13 residues. Trimming took off 8 bases at V and 1 base at J, with 14 bases between the two ends. Here the CDR3 reads CALDRAGNTEAFF. CDR3 nucleotide sequence: TGTGCCCTGGATCGTGCGGGGAACACTGAAGCTTTCTTT.

V and J are TRBV6-6 and TRBJ1-5; 8 nucleotides match TRBD1. Germline V gene data show CDR1 as MNHNY and CDR2 as SVGAGI (reference sequence). The CDR3 totals 14 residues. The junction had 8 bases not matched to a gene; V was cut back by 6 bases and J by 7 bases. The CDR3 loop reads CASSRGQGGQPQHF. The CDR3 nucleotides are TGTGCCAGCAGCCGTGGACAGGGCGGCCAGCCCCAGCATTTT.

The J gene is TRBJ2-5, the V gene TRBV11-2, with 8 bases lining up with TRBD1. CDR1 is SGHAT and CDR2 is FQNNGV in the germline V gene. The J segment lost 6 bases and the V segment lost 5 bases, leaving 11 bases of the junction unmatched. This CDR3 comprises 15 residues. The CDR3: CASSPRGQGAKTQYF. CDR3 in DNA: TGTGCCAGCAGCCCCCGAGGGCAGGGGGCAAAGACCCAGTACTTC.

The rearrangement joins TRBV29-1 to TRBJ1-2, with D possibly TRBD1 on 5 matching bases. The V gene's germline CDR1 is SQVTM and CDR2 ANQGSEA. Deletions cut 4 bases from V and 2 bases from J, with 8 bases between. The CDR3 has 12 amino acids. The CDR3 reads CSVGRGNYGYTF. In nucleotides, the CDR3 is TGCAGCGTTGGAAGGGGAAACTATGGCTACACCTTC.

V and J are TRBV4-1 and TRBJ2-2, with 15 bases aligning to TRBD2. Germline V gives CDR1 MGHRA, CDR2 YSYEKL. CDR3 length equals 18 residues. Unmatched junction bases numbered 9, after V lost 5 bases and J lost 5 bases. For the CDR3, the DNA is TGCGCCAGCAGCTTGCGGACTAGCGGGGGGGCAACAACCGGGGAGCTGTTTTTT. Translation gives CASSLRTSGGATTGELFF.

In its sample, this clone was seen a few times. J is TRBJ1-3 and V is TRBV9; no reliable D call. From germline, CDR1 is SGDLS and CDR2 YYNGEE. Trimming pared 4 bases from V and 3 bases from J, leaving 20 bases between. The CDR3 contains 17 residues. CDR3 amino acids: CASSRTRAEDFGNTIYF. The CDR3 DNA reads as TGTGCCAGCAGCCGTACAAGGGCCGAGGACTTTGGAAACACCATATATTTT. The entire variable domain, with the rest obtained from reference TRBV9 and TRBJ1-3, is as follows: DSGVTQTPKHLITATGQRVTLRCSPRSGDLSVYWYQQSLDQGLQFLIQYYNGEERAKGNILERFSAQQFPDLHSELNLSSLELGDSALYFCASSRTRAEDFGNTIYFGEGSWLTVV.

This clone was found once. The chain employs TRBV19 and TRBJ1-5, with 8 bases that match TRBD1. Germline V gene sequence: CDR1 LNHDA, CDR2 SQIVND (reference sequence). Trimming took 7 bases from V and 3 from J; bases not matched to a gene: 8. The CDR3 loop spans 15 amino acids. The CDR3 DNA reads as TGTGCCAGTACTCGAGGACAGGGAACCAATCAGCCCCAGCATTTT. This encodes CASTRGQGTNQPQHF.

This clone turned up a few times. The gene calls are TRBV2 and TRBJ1-1; D may be TRBD1 (5 bases). From germline, CDR1 is SNHLY and CDR2 FYNNEI. Trimming cost V 6 bases and J 0 bases, with 8 bases left between them. The CDR3 loop spans 13 amino acids. CDR3 protein: CASRTDLNTEAFF. The CDR3 DNA is TGTGCCAGCAGGACAGACCTGAACACTGAAGCTTTCTTT.

This rearrangement joins TRBV29-1 to TRBJ2-7; 9 bases are a match to TRBD1. CDR3 length: 12 residues. The junction had 0 bases not matched to a gene; V was cut back by 3 bases and J by 3 bases. Per the germline V gene, CDR1 is SQVTM and CDR2 is ANQGSEA. CDR3 in amino acids: CSVETGGYEQYF. The CDR3 DNA reads TGCAGCGTTGAGACAGGGGGCTACGAGCAGTACTTC.